This record concerns one TCR beta chain sequence. The antigen is not known. The germline gives CDR1 SGHRS, CDR2 YFSETQ. V lost 7 bases to trimming and J lost 1 base, with 14 bases between them. This CDR3 has 14 amino acids. This entry belongs to a study of T cells in tuberculosis. Across the whole study: In South Africa, adults with active tuberculosis were compared with IGRA-negative and latently infected IGRA-positive adolescents. Study conclusions and caveats: GEM motif frequencies gave roughly 65% accuracy; the GMM repertoire gave roughly 90%. Smaller distances to GMM-specific TCRs suggested their expansion in active tuberculosis.

Profiling relied on immunoSEQ multiplex PCR, and the TCRdb table lists in-frame clones only, not all of them. The sample lists under 40,000 clones; roughly nine tenths were seen once. Tuberculin skin test and IGRA determined adolescents' latent tuberculosis status at entry. Sequencing was carried out using PBMCs. The V gene is TRBV5-1, the J gene TRBJ1-1, with D unresolved. This TCR was recovered from a donor aged 5 to 30 with latent tuberculosis or without tuberculosis infection. The CDR3 loop reads CASAPHNQNTEAFF. The CDR3 region has the DNA TGCGCCAGCGCCCCACATAATCAGAACACTGAAGCTTTCTTT.